Listed below are T cell receptor beta chains from one sample, sequenced in a study of T cell responses to AZD1222 COVID-19 vaccine. TCRdb's table, derived via immunoSEQ multiplex PCR, lists solely in-frame clones and lacks some. Among about 100,000 clones listed, about 87% were seen once. This material consisted of peripheral blood, taken on day 0 of AZD1222 vaccination. These receptor sequences come from an adult in good health. Both conserved end residues are part of each CDR3.

j_call: TRBJ1-1; v_call: TRBV6-6; cdr3_aa: CASSYYGGTQAFF
j_call: TRBJ1-2; v_call: TRBV16; cdr3_aa: CASSQGQGRYYGYTF
j_call: TRBJ1-6; v_call: TRBV4-1; cdr3_aa: CASSLYTGAAPLHF
j_call: TRBJ2-2; v_call: TRBV5-4; cdr3_aa: CASSLGAGTYTGELFF
j_call: TRBJ2-1; v_call: TRBV28; cdr3_aa: CASSLTWGSYNEQFF
j_call: TRBJ2-7; v_call: TRBV11-3; cdr3_aa: CASKEGGGTREQYF
j_call: TRBJ1-5; v_call: TRBV6-2/TRBV6-3; cdr3_aa: CASSYSPLYQPQHF
j_call: TRBJ2-7; v_call: TRBV7-9; cdr3_aa: CASGPYEQYF
j_call: TRBJ1-1; v_call: TRBV7-2; cdr3_aa: CASSLGLMGGTEAFF
j_call: TRBJ2-1; v_call: TRBV6-2/TRBV6-3; cdr3_aa: CASSSDNEQFF
j_call: TRBJ2-3; v_call: TRBV9; cdr3_aa: CASSVARDPDTQYF
j_call: TRBJ2-1; v_call: TRBV7-8; cdr3_aa: CASSSLWSGVYNEQFF
j_call: TRBJ2-1; v_call: TRBV30; cdr3_aa: CAWSDGTSGAYNEQFF
j_call: TRBJ1-1; v_call: TRBV19; cdr3_aa: CATRGQGMNTEAFF
j_call: TRBJ1-5; v_call: TRBV6-5; cdr3_aa: CASRETETSYQPQHF
j_call: TRBJ2-2; v_call: TRBV28; cdr3_aa: CASSLGQNTGELFF
j_call: TRBJ2-5; v_call: TRBV6-5; cdr3_aa: CASSYSSRRVGTQYF
j_call: TRBJ1-6; v_call: TRBV4-3; cdr3_aa: CASSPRTHSPLHF
j_call: TRBJ2-2; v_call: TRBV10-1; cdr3_aa: CASSESRGGPTGELFF
j_call: TRBJ1-3; v_call: TRBV9; cdr3_aa: CASSVGVGSRNTIYF
j_call: TRBJ2-2; v_call: TRBV29-1; cdr3_aa: CSAGSVTGELFF
j_call: TRBJ2-7; v_call: TRBV2; cdr3_aa: CASSTGTRLSSYEQYF
j_call: TRBJ2-7; v_call: TRBV2; cdr3_aa: CASRRLAGAYEQYF
j_call: TRBJ2-1; v_call: TRBV9; cdr3_aa: CASSVAGLGYNEQFF
j_call: TRBJ1-2; v_call: TRBV6-6; cdr3_aa: CASSGGPIYGYTF
j_call: TRBJ2-2; v_call: TRBV2; cdr3_aa: CASRLGITDTGELFF
j_call: TRBJ2-3; v_call: TRBV12-3/TRBV12-4; cdr3_aa: CASSDGTDTQYF
j_call: TRBJ2-7; v_call: TRBV4-3; cdr3_aa: CASSPNGGGRVRDEQYF
j_call: TRBJ1-1; v_call: TRBV28; cdr3_aa: CASSLGDTEAFF
j_call: TRBJ2-3; v_call: TRBV7-9; cdr3_aa: CASSLVIGPGDTQYF
j_call: TRBJ1-1; v_call: TRBV11-3; cdr3_aa: CASSLDPPRQTFEAFF
j_call: TRBJ1-5; v_call: TRBV24-1; cdr3_aa: CATSDDSSGNQPQHF
j_call: TRBJ1-1; v_call: TRBV5-4; cdr3_aa: CASSLGVLNTEAFF
j_call: TRBJ2-2; v_call: TRBV4-2; cdr3_aa: CASSQGQGRGAGELFF
j_call: TRBJ1-2; v_call: TRBV3-1/TRBV3-2; cdr3_aa: CASSLQGLGYGYTF
j_call: TRBJ2-7; v_call: TRBV6-5; cdr3_aa: CASSPSGAGAYEQYF